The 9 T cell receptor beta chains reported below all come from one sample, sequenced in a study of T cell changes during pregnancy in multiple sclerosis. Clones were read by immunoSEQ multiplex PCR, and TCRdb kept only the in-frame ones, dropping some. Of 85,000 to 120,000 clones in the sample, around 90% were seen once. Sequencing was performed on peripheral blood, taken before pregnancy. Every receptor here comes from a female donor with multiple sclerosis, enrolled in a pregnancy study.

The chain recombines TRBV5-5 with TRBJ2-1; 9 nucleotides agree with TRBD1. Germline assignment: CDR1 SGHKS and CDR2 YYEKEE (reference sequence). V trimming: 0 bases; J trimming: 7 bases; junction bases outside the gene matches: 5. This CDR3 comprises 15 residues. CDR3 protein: CASSLEQGARNEQFF. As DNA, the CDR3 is TGTGCCAGCAGCTTGGAACAGGGGGCGCGGAATGAGCAGTTCTTC.

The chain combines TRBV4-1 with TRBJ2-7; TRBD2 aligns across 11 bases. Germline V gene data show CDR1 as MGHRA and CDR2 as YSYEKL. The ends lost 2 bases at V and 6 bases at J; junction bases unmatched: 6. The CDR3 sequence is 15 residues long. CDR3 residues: CASSQIAGGGVEQYF. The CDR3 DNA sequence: TGCGCCAGCAGCCAAATAGCGGGAGGGGGTGTCGAGCAGTACTTC.

The CDR3 sequence: CASRTGGYTEAFF. CDR3 DNA sequence: TGTGCCAGCAGGACAGGGGGGTACACTGAAGCTTTCTTT. This chain uses TRBV2 with TRBJ1-1, with TRBD1 matching 9 bases. The ends lost 6 bases at V and 3 bases at J; junction bases unmatched: 2. This CDR3 contains 13 residues. Per the germline V gene, CDR1 is SNHLY and CDR2 is FYNNEI. Drawing the rest from reference TRBV2 and TRBJ1-1, the complete variable domain is EPEVTQTPSHQVTQMGQEVILRCVPISNHLYFYWYRQILGQKVEFLVSFYNNEISEKSEIFDDQFSVERPDGSNFTLKIRSTKLEDSAMYFCASRTGGYTEAFFGQGTRLTVV.

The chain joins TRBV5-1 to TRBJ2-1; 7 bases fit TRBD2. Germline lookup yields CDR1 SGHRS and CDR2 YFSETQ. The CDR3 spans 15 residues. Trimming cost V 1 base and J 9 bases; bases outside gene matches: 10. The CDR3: CASSLRAGEFSEQFF. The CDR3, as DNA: TGCGCCAGCAGCTTGCGCGCGGGAGAGTTCAGTGAGCAGTTCTTC.

The CDR3 protein is CASSQTGAASGNTIYF. The CDR3 DNA reads as TGTGCCAGCAGCCAGACAGGGGCCGCCTCTGGAAACACCATATATTTT. J is TRBJ1-3 and V is TRBV6-6; 8 positions match TRBD1. Germline V lookup: CDR1 MNHNY, CDR2 SVGAGI (reference sequence). The trim removed 6 bases at V and 0 bases at J, leaving 7 bases unmatched. There are 16 residues in the CDR3.

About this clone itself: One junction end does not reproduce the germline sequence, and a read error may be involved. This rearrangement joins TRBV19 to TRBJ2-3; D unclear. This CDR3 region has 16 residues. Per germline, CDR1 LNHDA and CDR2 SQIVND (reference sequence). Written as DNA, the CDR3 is TGTGTCAGTAGTATTCTTATCACTACGGCAACAGATACGCAGTATTTT. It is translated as CVSSILITTATDTQYF.

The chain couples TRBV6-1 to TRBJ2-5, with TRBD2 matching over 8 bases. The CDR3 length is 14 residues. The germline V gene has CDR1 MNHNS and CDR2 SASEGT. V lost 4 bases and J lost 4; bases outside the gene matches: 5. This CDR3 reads CASSGNGGGETQYF. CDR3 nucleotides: TGTGCCAGCAGTGGGAACGGGGGGGGAGAGACCCAGTACTTC.

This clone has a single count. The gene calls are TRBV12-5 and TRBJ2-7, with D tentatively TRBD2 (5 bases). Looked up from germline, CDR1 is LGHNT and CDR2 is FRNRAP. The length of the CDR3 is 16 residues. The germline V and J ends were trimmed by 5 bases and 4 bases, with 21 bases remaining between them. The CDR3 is CASGTPLASTPYEQYF. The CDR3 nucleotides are TGTGCTAGTGGTACCCCCTTGGCTAGCACTCCTTACGAGCAGTACTTC.

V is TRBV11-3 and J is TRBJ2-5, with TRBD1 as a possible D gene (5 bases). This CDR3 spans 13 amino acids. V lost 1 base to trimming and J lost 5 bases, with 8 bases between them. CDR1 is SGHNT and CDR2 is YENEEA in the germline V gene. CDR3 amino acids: CASSLATDETQYF. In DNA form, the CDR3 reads TGTGCCAGCAGCTTAGCGACAGATGAGACCCAGTACTTC. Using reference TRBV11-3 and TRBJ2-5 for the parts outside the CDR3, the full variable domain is EAGVVQSPRYKIIEKKQPVAFWCNPISGHNTLYWYLQNLGQGPELLIRYENEEAVDDSQLPKDRFSAERLKGVDSTLKIQPAELGDSAVYLCASSLATDETQYFGPGTRLLVL.